The 13 T cell receptor beta chains given below trace back to one sample, sequenced in a study of T-cell reconstitution after alpha-beta-depleted transplantation in children (dated by TCRdb to between 2015 and 2016). The meaning of the sample's treatment or condition label: allogeneic hematopoietic cell transplantation with graft depleted of TCRalphabeta T cells and CD19 B cells. The receptor library was made with PCR. The instrument given in TCRdb is Illumina HiSeq 2500. Molecular barcoding was employed in the preparation of TCR libraries, with unique molecular identifiers being used to normalize TCRbeta repertoire quantification. In-frame beta chains were kept once TCRdb had trimmed the public reads at Q25 with fastp and called clones with MiXCR. Every distinct CDR3 protein forms one entry, paired with its most common genes and DNA. This sample lists around 200,000 distinct CDR3 sequences; about 11% were detected once. The ten largest clones represent approximately 30% of the sample.

This specimen was PBMCs, taken before TCRalphabeta/CD19-depleted stem cell transplant. Source of these receptors: a child younger than two with acute myeloid leukemia, due to receive a stem cell transplant.

In this sample, this clonotype turned up many times. The gene calls are TRBV27 and TRBJ1-1; D gene ambiguous. Germline V gene lookup returns CDR1 MNHEY and CDR2 SMNVEV (reference sequence). This CDR3 spans 15 amino acids. Trimming took off 3 bases at V and 2 bases at J, with 13 bases between the two ends. CDR3 amino acids: CASSLGPTVNTEAFF. The CDR3 DNA reads as TGTGCCAGCAGTTTGGGTCCTACTGTTAACACTGAAGCTTTCTTT.

This clonotype came up a few times. The chain has TRBV29-1 and TRBJ2-6; the match to TRBD1 covers 7 bases. Germline V gene sequence: CDR1 SQVTM, CDR2 ANQGSEA. The CDR3 covers 16 residues. The V and J ends lost 5 bases and 0 bases, in that order; junction bases with no gene match: 7. CDR3 in amino acids: CSVHGTADSGANVLTF. The DNA of the CDR3 is TGCAGCGTTCACGGGACAGCCGACTCTGGGGCCAACGTCCTGACTTTC.

This clonotype has at least ten counts. The DNA for the CDR3 is TGTGCCATCAGTGTCTTCCTAGCGGGAGAAGCCGGGGAGCTGTTTTTT. Amino acids: CAISVFLAGEAGELFF. This sequence joins TRBV10-3 and TRBJ2-2, with TRBD2 matching 10 bases. The CDR3 extends over 16 amino acids. V lost 4 bases, J lost 6 bases, and 8 bases stayed unmatched. Per germline, CDR1 ENHRY and CDR2 SYGVKD.

The CDR3, as DNA: TGTGCCAGCAGCTTATCCGACAGGCAAGAGACCCAGTACTTC. It specifies CASSLSDRQETQYF. This chain joins TRBV7-2 and TRBJ2-5; tentatively, D is TRBD1 (6 bases). V was trimmed by 2 bases and J by 2 bases, leaving 9 bases between them. The CDR3 length is 14 residues. CDR1 is SGHTA, CDR2 FQGNSA, per germline.

This clonotype was seen at least ten times. The rearrangement uses TRBV5-1 and TRBJ1-1; 10 bases are shared with TRBD1. J was trimmed by 0 bases and V by 0 bases; bases with no gene match: 11. The CDR3 spans 19 residues. Germline CDR1 is SGHRS and CDR2 is YFSETQ. The CDR3 DNA reads TGCGCCAGCAGCTTGGTAATGTTTCGGACAGGGGGGTTGAACACTGAAGCTTTCTTT. Translating it yields CASSLVMFRTGGLNTEAFF.

The chain uses TRBV7-3 and TRBJ1-5, with TRBD1 as a possible D gene (5 bases). Germline V gene sequence: CDR1 SGHTA, CDR2 FQGTGA. The CDR3 runs 13 residues. V was pared by 3 bases and J by 6 bases, with 9 bases between. The CDR3 sequence is CASSLGEGQPQHF. CDR3 nucleotides: TGTGCCAGCAGCTTGGGGGAGGGTCAGCCCCAGCATTTT.

This clonotype was observed many times. V gene TRBV14 combines with J gene TRBJ2-1, with D perhaps matching TRBD1 or TRBD2 (5 bases each). V was trimmed by 0 bases and J by 4 bases, leaving 13 bases between them. Germline CDR1 reads SGHDN; CDR2 reads FVKESK. The CDR3 is made up of 16 amino acids. CDR3 nucleotides: TGTGCCAGCAGCCAAGATTTGGGACCGATTTACAATGAGCAGTTCTTC. Amino acids: CASSQDLGPIYNEQFF.

V is TRBV28 and J is TRBJ1-4; weak D call: TRBD1 (6 bases). From germline, CDR1 is MDHEN and CDR2 SYDVKM. This CDR3 region has 15 residues. V was cut by 6 bases and J by 7 bases, with 18 bases left in between. CDR3 in amino acids: CASRPQGSSIEKLFF. The CDR3 coding sequence is TGTGCCAGCAGGCCCCAGGGGTCATCTATTGAAAAACTGTTTTTT.

Ten or more counts support this clonotype. The chain links TRBV20-1 to TRBJ1-2; the D is unclear. Trimming pared 6 bases from V and 8 bases from J, leaving 16 bases between. Germline-derived CDR1 and CDR2 are DFQATT and SNEGSKA (reference sequence). The CDR3 sequence is 12 residues long. The CDR3 region is CSAPTPPWGYTF. CDR3 in DNA: TGCAGTGCCCCAACCCCCCCGTGGGGCTACACCTTC.

The V call is TRBV29-1, the J call TRBJ2-7; D may be TRBD1 (6 bases). Germline values: CDR1 SQVTM, CDR2 ANQGSEA. V lost 7 bases, J lost 1 base, and 14 bases lay in between. The CDR3 loop spans 13 amino acids. CDR3 residues: CSAQTGPSYEQYF. The CDR3 region has the DNA TGCAGCGCTCAGACAGGCCCTTCCTACGAGCAGTACTTC.

This clonotype came up a few times. The V and J genes are TRBV6-5 and TRBJ1-1, with D maybe TRBD1 (5 bases). The V end was cut by 0 bases, the J end by 1 base, with 6 bases between. The CDR3 spans 14 residues. Germline CDR1 MNHEY, CDR2 SVGAGI. The CDR3 region is CASSYSQGNTEAFF. The CDR3 DNA reads TGTGCCAGCAGTTACTCTCAGGGGAACACTGAAGCTTTCTTT.

This clonotype was seen repeatedly, ten times or more. CDR3 amino acids: CASSMLQLANTGELFF. CDR3 DNA sequence: TGTGCCAGCAGCATGCTTCAATTGGCGAACACCGGGGAGCTGTTTTTT. The chain uses TRBV11-2 and TRBJ2-2; D gene unclear. The CDR3 loop spans 16 amino acids. Germline V gives CDR1 SGHAT, CDR2 FQNNGV. The ends were cut back, 5 bases at V and 0 bases at J, with 13 bases in the middle.

This clonotype occurred many times. The chain is built from TRBV29-1 and TRBJ1-1; 9 bases map to TRBD1. This CDR3 is built from 13 residues. V dropped 6 bases and J dropped 7; count of bases not matched to a gene: 9. Germline V gene lookup returns CDR1 SQVTM and CDR2 ANQGSEA. CDR3: CSVDYRGHDEAFF. The CDR3 DNA reads as TGCAGCGTCGATTACAGGGGGCACGATGAAGCTTTCTTT.